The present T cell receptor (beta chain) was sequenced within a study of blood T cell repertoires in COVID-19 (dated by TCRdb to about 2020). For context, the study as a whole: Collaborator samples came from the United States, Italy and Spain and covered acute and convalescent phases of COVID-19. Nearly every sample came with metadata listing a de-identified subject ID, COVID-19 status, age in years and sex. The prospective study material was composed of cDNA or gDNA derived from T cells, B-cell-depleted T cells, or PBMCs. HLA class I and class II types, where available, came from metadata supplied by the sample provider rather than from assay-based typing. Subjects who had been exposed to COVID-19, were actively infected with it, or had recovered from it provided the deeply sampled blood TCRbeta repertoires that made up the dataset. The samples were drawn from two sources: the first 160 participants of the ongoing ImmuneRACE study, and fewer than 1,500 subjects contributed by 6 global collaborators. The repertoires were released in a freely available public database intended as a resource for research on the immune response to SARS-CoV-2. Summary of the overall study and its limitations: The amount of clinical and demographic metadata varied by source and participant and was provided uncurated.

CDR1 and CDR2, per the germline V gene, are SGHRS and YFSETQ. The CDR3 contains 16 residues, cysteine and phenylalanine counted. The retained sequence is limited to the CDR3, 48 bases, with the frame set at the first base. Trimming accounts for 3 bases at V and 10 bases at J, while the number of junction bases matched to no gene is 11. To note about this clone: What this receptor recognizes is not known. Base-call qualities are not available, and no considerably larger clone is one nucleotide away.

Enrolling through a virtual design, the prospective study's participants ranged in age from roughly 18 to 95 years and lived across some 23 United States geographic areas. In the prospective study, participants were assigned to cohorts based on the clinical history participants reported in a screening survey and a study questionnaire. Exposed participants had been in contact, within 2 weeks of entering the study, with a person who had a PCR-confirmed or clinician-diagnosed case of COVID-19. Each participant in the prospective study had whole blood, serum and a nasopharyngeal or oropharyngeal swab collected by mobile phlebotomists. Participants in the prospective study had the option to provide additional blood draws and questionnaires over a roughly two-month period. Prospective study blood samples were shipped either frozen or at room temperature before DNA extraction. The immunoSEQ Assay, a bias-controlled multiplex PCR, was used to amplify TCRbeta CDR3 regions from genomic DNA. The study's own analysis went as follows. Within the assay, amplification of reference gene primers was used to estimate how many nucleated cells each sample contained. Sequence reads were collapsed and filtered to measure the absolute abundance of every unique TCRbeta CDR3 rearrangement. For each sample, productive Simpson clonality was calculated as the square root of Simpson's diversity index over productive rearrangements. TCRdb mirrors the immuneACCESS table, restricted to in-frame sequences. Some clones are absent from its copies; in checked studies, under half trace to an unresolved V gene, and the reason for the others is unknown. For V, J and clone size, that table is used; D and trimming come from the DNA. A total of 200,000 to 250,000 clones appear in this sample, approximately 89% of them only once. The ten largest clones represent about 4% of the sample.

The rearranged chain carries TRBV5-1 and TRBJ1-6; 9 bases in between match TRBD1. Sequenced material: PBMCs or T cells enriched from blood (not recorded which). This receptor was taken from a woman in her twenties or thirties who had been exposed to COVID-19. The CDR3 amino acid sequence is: CASSSQGQGTHSPLHF. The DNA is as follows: TGCGCCAGCAGCTCTCAAGGACAGGGGACCCACTCACCCCTCCACTTT.